This TCR beta chain was captured in a study of Ad26.COV2.S vaccination and SARS-CoV-2 variants. Some clones are missing from TCRdb's copy, which holds only in-frame ones; the method was immunoSEQ multiplex PCR. The repertoire holds about 180,000 clones, with around 88% as singletons. Trimming removed 5 bases from V and 0 bases from J, with 16 bases in between. Germline lookup yields CDR1 PRHDT and CDR2 FYEKMQ (reference sequence). The CDR3 is 16 amino acids. The TCR sequence derives from a human donor who had recovered from COVID-19. The sample was peripheral blood, taken after recovery from COVID-19. The chain joins TRBV13 to TRBJ2-5; D is undetermined. The CDR3 nucleotides read TGTGCCAGCAGCCTTGCTGGAACAGTGTACCAAGAGACCCAGTACTTC. Protein sequence: CASSLAGTVYQETQYF.